This T cell receptor (beta chain) appears in the sequencing data of a study of blood T cell repertoires in COVID-19. Original processing notes: Counts of nucleated cells, estimated from reference gene primer amplification, were obtained. Sequencing was performed with immunoSEQ multiplex PCR; in TCRdb, only in-frame clones are kept and a portion is missing. V and J calls and clone size are given by that table; D and trimming were obtained from the DNA. The table records some 99,000 clones, 65% to 90% of them present only once. The length of the CDR3 is 16 residues. CDR1 is MNHNS, CDR2 SASEGT, per germline. V gave up 3 bases and J gave up 2 bases, with 14 bases separating them.

V and J are TRBV6-1 and TRBJ1-3; D gene uncertain. Sequencing was carried out using peripheral blood. The TCR sequence derives from a woman older than 75 with active or convalescent COVID-19. This chain's CDR3 is CASSDVVAGAGNTIYF. The CDR3 DNA is TGTGCCAGCAGTGACGTCGTGGCTGGAGCTGGAAACACCATATATTTT.